This passage covers 2 T cell receptor beta chains from one sample sequenced in a study of cytomegalovirus exposure and HLA in healthy donors. Vbeta (60) and Jbeta (13) primers were used in the PCR. The repertoire was sequenced with immunoSEQ multiplex PCR; TCRdb's copy has only in-frame clones and lacks some. This table has over 150,000 clones, roughly 81% appearing once. The sample taken for sequencing was PBMCs. The receptors were sampled from a woman aged 50 to 65 in good health and CMV-seronegative.

The rearrangement uses TRBV7-2 and TRBJ1-2; perhaps TRBD1 as D (6 bases). Between the trimmed V and J ends, which lost 4 bases and 6 bases, there was a span of 15 bases. The CDR3 has 14 residues. Per the germline V gene, CDR1 is SGHTA and CDR2 is FQGNSA. CDR3 bases: TGTGCCAGCAGCTACGCTAGGGGGTGGAATGGCTACACCTTC. This sequence encodes CASSYARGWNGYTF.

This clone was seen a few times. This chain connects TRBV29-1 to TRBJ2-3; D is undetermined. V shed 7 bases and J shed 4 bases, with 15 bases lying between them. The CDR3 consists of 13 residues. The V gene's germline CDR1 is SQVTM and CDR2 ANQGSEA. CDR3 residues: CSEVDLEADTQYF. CDR3 sequence (DNA): TGCAGCGAGGTAGACCTTGAGGCAGATACGCAGTATTTT.